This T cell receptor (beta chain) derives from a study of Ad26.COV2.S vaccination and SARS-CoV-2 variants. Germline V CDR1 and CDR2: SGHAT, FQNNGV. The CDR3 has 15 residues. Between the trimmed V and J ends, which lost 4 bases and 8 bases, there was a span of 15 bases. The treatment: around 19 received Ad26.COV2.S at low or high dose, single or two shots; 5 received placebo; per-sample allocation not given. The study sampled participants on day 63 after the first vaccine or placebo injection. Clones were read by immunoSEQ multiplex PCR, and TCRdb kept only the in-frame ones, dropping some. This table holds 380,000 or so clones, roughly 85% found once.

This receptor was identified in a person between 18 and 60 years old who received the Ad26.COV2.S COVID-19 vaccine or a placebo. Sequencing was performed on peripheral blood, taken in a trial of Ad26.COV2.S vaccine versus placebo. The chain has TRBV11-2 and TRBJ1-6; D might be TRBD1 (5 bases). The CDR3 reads CASSWTWGGDSPLHF. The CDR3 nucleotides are TGTGCCAGCAGCTGGACCTGGGGGGGGGATTCACCCCTCCACTTT. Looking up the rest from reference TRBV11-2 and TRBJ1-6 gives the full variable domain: EAGVAQSPRYKIIEKRQSVAFWCNPISGHATLYWYQQILGQGPKLLIQFQNNGVVDDSQLPKDRFSAERLKGVDSTLKIQPAKLEDSAVYLCASSWTWGGDSPLHFGNGTRLTVT.